Listed below are T cell receptor beta chains from one sample, sequenced in a study of T cell repertoires in ileal Crohn's disease. Measured with immunoSEQ multiplex PCR; TCRdb has only the in-frame clones, and not every one. This sample has over 2,000 clones, with more than 65% found just once. Sample: ileal tissue. The receptors were sampled from an adult with Crohn's disease. CDR3s include the opening cysteine and the closing phenylalanine or tryptophan. A D gene is named only where the DNA matches it firmly. Clone size is stated in some rows and not others, as once, few, many or a class when expanded.

>.|TRBD2|TRBJ2-1|TRBV29-1|14
CSGGTSVPYNEQFF
TGCAGCGGGGGGACTAGCGTACCCTACAATGAGCAGTTCTTC
>once|.|TRBJ1-4|TRBV5-5|18
CASSQLGRFGQGNEKLFF
TGTGCCAGCAGCCAGTTAGGCCGATTCGGTCAGGGAAATGAAAAACTGTTTTTT
>.|.|TRBJ1-5|TRBV28|14
CASTTGGSDQPQHF
TGTGCCAGCACCACTGGAGGGAGTGATCAGCCCCAGCATTTT
>.|.|TRBJ2-7|TRBV18|13
CASSPTGWNEQYF
TGTGCCAGCTCACCGACGGGTTGGAACGAGCAGTACTTC
>.|.|TRBJ1-2|TRBV5-1|13
CASSLAQSYGYTF
TGCGCCAGCAGCTTGGCACAATCCTATGGCTACACCTTC
>.|TRBD1|TRBJ2-7|TRBV7-2|14
CASSSGQGYYEQYF
TGTGCCAGCAGCTCAGGACAGGGTTACTACGAGCAGTACTTC
>.|TRBD1|TRBJ1-1|TRBV15|17
CATSRDPRQGLLPEAFF
TGTGCCACCAGCAGAGATCCGAGACAGGGGTTATTGCCTGAAGCTTTCTTT
>large|TRBD1|TRBJ2-1|TRBV6-5|11
CASSQRGRQFF
TGTGCCAGCAGTCAAAGGGGGCGGCAGTTCTTC
>few|.|TRBJ2-6|TRBV5-6|11
CASSLGAVLTF
TGTGCCAGCAGCTTAGGAGCGGTCCTGACTTTC
>.|.|TRBJ1-2|TRBV5-1|13
CASSAVGDYGYTF
TGCGCCAGCAGCGCCGTTGGAGACTATGGCTACACCTTC
>.|.|TRBJ1-3|TRBV7-2|15
CASSLDNRAGNTIYF
TGTGCCAGCAGCTTAGATAACAGGGCTGGAAACACCATATATTTT
>.|.|TRBJ1-2|TRBV7-8|14
CASSLQPGNYGYTF
TGTGCCAGCAGCTTACAACCGGGAAACTATGGCTACACCTTC
>once|.|TRBJ2-1|TRBV29-1|14
CSVRGLSSYNEQFF
TGCAGCGTTCGGGGACTTAGCTCCTACAATGAGCAGTTCTTC
>.|TRBD1|TRBJ1-2|TRBV25-1|13
CASSEGTAYGYTF
TGTGCCAGCAGTGAAGGGACAGCCTATGGCTACACCTTC
>.|.|TRBJ2-6|TRBV7-2|12
CASRPPWPVLTF
TGTGCCAGCAGACCCCCCTGGCCCGTCCTGACTTTC
>large|.|TRBJ1-2|TRBV7-9|17
CASSTTRREGESYGYTF
TGTGCCAGCTCTACCACCCGACGGGAGGGAGAAAGCTATGGCTACACCTTC
>.|TRBD1|TRBJ1-4|TRBV9|15
CASSVEGQGSEKLFF
TGTGCCAGCAGCGTAGAGGGACAGGGGTCGGAAAAACTGTTTTTT
>.|.|TRBJ1-1|TRBV2|12
CASSDDNPEAFF
TGTGCCAGCAGTGATGACAATCCTGAAGCTTTCTTT
>.|TRBD1|TRBJ1-4|TRBV6-1|16
CASSETGIATNEKLFF
TGTGCCAGCAGTGAGACAGGGATTGCAACTAATGAAAAACTGTTTTTT
>.|TRBD2|TRBJ2-7|TRBV7-6|15
CASSLGVAGAGMQYF
TGTGCCAGCAGCTTAGGGGTAGCGGGGGCAGGGATGCAGTACTTC
>.|TRBD1|TRBJ1-6|TRBV6-5|15
CASSYSGQGHSPLHF
TGTGCCAGCAGTTACTCGGGACAGGGGCATTCACCCCTCCACTTT
>.|TRBD1|TRBJ2-7|TRBV19|15
CASSIGTAASYEQYF
TGTGCCAGTAGTATTGGGACAGCCGCCTCCTACGAGCAGTACTTC
>.|TRBD1|TRBJ2-6|TRBV7-2|17
CASSPGTGLGGANVLTF
TGTGCCAGCAGCCCCGGGACAGGATTAGGGGGGGCCAACGTCCTGACTTTC